The 27 T cell receptor beta chains below come from one sample, sequenced in a study of regulatory T cells in long-lasting Graves disease. Time point described: newly diagnosed GD, antithyroid drugs for less than 3 months. PBMCs provided the RNA from which the TCR library was made. For TCR beta, libraries came from iRepertoire HTBI primers and Arm-PCR of CDR3 regions. TCRdb re-analysed the multiplex PCR reads in MiXCR, keeping a single row per CDR3 protein. This sample yields 200,000 to 250,000 distinct CDR3 sequences, of which about 17% are seen a single time; roughly a fifth belongs to the top ten. Material: peripheral blood mononuclear cells (PBMCs), obtained at new diagnosis, from a patient treated with antithyroid drugs. The source of these receptors is a female donor with Graves disease.

The chain links TRBV30 to TRBJ2-7; 9 nucleotides match TRBD1. There are 16 residues in the CDR3. The germline CDR1 and CDR2 sequences are GTSNPN and SVGIG (reference sequence). J was trimmed by 6 bases and V by 3 bases; bases with no gene match: 15. The CDR3, as DNA: TGTGCCTGGAGCATTTTACCGGGACAGGGCCCTCGCGAGCAGTACTTC. Protein sequence: CAWSILPGQGPREQYF.

Comments on this clonotype: The conserved phenylalanine or tryptophan normally closing the CDR3 is absent here, so this likely arose from a read error. The chain employs TRBV6-9 and TRBJ2-7; 14 bases are a match to TRBD2. Unmatched junction bases numbered 11, after V lost 3 bases and J lost 4 bases. Germline CDR1 is MNHGY and CDR2 is SVAAGI. The CDR3 sequence is 18 residues long. The CDR3 here is CASSYPQGLAGGPYEQYL. CDR3 coding DNA: TGTGCCAGCAGTTACCCCCAAGGACTAGCGGGAGGACCTTACGAGCAGTACCTC.

This clonotype showed up many times. The chain has TRBV6-2 or TRBV6-3 and TRBJ2-7; 10 bases are shared with TRBD2. Germline-derived CDR1 and CDR2 are MNHEY and SVGEGT. With 6 bases clipped from V and 2 bases from J, the junction kept 1 base outside the gene matches. This CDR3 comprises 13 residues. The CDR3 DNA reads TGTGCCAGCAGGAGCGGGAGGGCCTACGAGCAGTACTTC. Protein product: CASRSGRAYEQYF.

The table lists this clonotype with many counts. CDR3 region: CASSPWTGDRETQYF. CDR3 in DNA: TGTGCCAGCAGTCCTTGGACAGGGGATAGAGAGACCCAGTACTTC. The V and J genes are TRBV6-2 or TRBV6-3 and TRBJ2-5, with 9 bases fitting TRBD1. With 5 bases clipped from V and 4 bases from J, the junction kept 8 bases outside the gene matches. CDR3 length: 15 amino acids. Germline V CDR1 and CDR2: MNHEY, SVGEGT.

V is TRBV11-1 and J is TRBJ2-1; a weak D match, TRBD2 (8 bases). TRBJ2-5 explains the end of the DNA better; the J call may be wrong. The CDR3 is 16 amino acids. Germline V gene data show CDR1 as SGHAT and CDR2 as FQDESV (reference sequence). CDR3 DNA sequence: TGTGCCAGCAGCTTAGTTCCGGGAGGGGGCACGGAGACCCAGTACTTC. Its translation is CASSLVPGGGTETQYF.

This clonotype has a count of ten or more. V usage is TRBV7-9 and J usage is TRBJ2-5; 8 bases are shared with TRBD1. The CDR3 has 14 amino acids. J lost 2 bases, V lost 5 bases, and 4 bases had no gene match. Germline V lookup: CDR1 SEHNR, CDR2 FQNEAQ (reference sequence). The CDR3 reads CASSPDRAQETQYF. CDR3 in DNA: TGTGCCAGCAGCCCGGACAGGGCGCAAGAGACCCAGTACTTC. Variable domain in full (rest from reference TRBV7-9 and TRBJ2-5): DTGVSQNPRHKITKRGQNVTFRCDPISEHNRLYWYRQTLGQGPEFLTYFQNEAQLEKSRLLSDRFSAERPKGSFSTLEIQRTEQGDSAMYLCASSPDRAQETQYFGPGTRLLVL.

This rearrangement joins TRBV4-2 to TRBJ2-1, with TRBD2 matching over 10 bases. Losses at the gene ends were 0 bases for V and 9 bases for J; bases not matched to a gene: 11. The CDR3 spans 17 residues. Germline CDR1 is LGHNA and CDR2 is YNFKEQ. The CDR3 region is CASSQDLRTSGRGEQFF. The CDR3 DNA follows: TGTGCCAGCAGCCAAGATCTTAGGACTAGCGGTCGTGGTGAGCAGTTCTTC.

This clonotype was recorded at least ten times. V is TRBV5-1 and J is TRBJ1-1, with D unresolved. The CDR3 is 16 residues long. Trimming took off 0 bases at V and 1 base at J, with 13 bases between the two ends. From germline, CDR1 is SGHRS and CDR2 YFSETQ. For the CDR3, the DNA is TGCGCCAGCAGCTTGGTAGTGGGGTCGGAGAACACTGAAGCTTTCTTT. This codes for CASSLVVGSENTEAFF.

About this clonotype: Only one base separates this from a far larger clonotype, so it likely reflects a read error. This rearrangement joins TRBV11-2 to TRBJ1-1, with TRBD1 matching 7 bases. V was clipped by 5 bases and J by 1 base; unmatched bases: 4. Germline CDR1 reads SGHAT; CDR2 reads FQNNGV. The CDR3 is made up of 14 amino acids. The CDR3: CASSRGTANTEAFF. CDR3 in DNA: TGTGCCAGCAGCCGAGGGACAGCGAACACTGAAGCTTTCTTT. The variable domain in full, completed from reference TRBV11-2 and TRBJ1-1, reads EAGVAQSPRYKIIEKRQSVAFWCNPISGHATLYWYQQILGQGPKLLIQFQNNGVVDDSQLPKDRFSAERLKGVDSTLKIQPAKLEDSAVYLCASSRGTANTEAFFGQGTRLTVV.

This clonotype was seen at least ten times. This chain connects TRBV7-2 to TRBJ2-2; no definite D call. The V and J ends lost 1 base and 4 bases respectively, with 7 bases between them. This CDR3 contains 14 residues. CDR1 is SGHTA and CDR2 is FQGNSA in the germline V gene. In DNA form, the CDR3 reads TGTGCCAGCAGCTTAGAACAGATCACCGGGGAGCTGTTTTTT. It codes for CASSLEQITGELFF.

Worth noting for this clonotype: A far larger clone lies a single base away; this is likely a read error. The chain is built from TRBV27 and TRBJ2-7; D is uncertain. The germline V gene has CDR1 MNHEY and CDR2 SMNVEV (reference sequence). The CDR3 totals 14 residues. The CDR3 DNA sequence: TGTGTCAGCAGTTACTCGTCAAAGCTGTACGAGCAGTACTTC. Translating it yields CVSSYSSKLYEQYF.

In this sample, this clonotype turned up many times. This rearrangement joins TRBV20-1 to TRBJ1-3, with D possibly TRBD1 on 6 matching bases. CDR1 is DFQATT and CDR2 is SNEGSKA in the germline V gene (reference sequence). Trimming left V 3 bases short and J 8 bases short, with 32 bases between. This CDR3 spans 19 amino acids. CDR3 region: CSASNRVVQTGTPGDTIYF. The CDR3 nucleotides are TGCAGTGCTAGTAACCGGGTGGTACAAACCGGGACACCCGGAGACACCATATATTTT.

This clonotype was seen repeatedly, ten times or more. The chain uses TRBV3-1 and TRBJ2-2; D remains unclear. The CDR3 sequence is 16 residues long. Germline V gives CDR1 LGHDT, CDR2 YNNKEL (reference sequence). V was pared by 2 bases and J by 4 bases, with 14 bases between. CDR3 in amino acids: CASSQNVISRTGELFF. For the CDR3, the DNA is TGTGCCAGCAGCCAAAACGTAATAAGTCGCACCGGGGAGCTGTTTTTT.

Many counts were recorded for this clonotype. V usage is TRBV6-5 and J usage is TRBJ2-7, with 10 bases that match TRBD1. Germline V gene sequence: CDR1 MNHEY, CDR2 SVGAGI. The CDR3 runs to 15 residues. The J segment lost 5 bases and the V segment lost 4 bases, leaving 8 bases of the junction unmatched. CDR3 protein: CASSSRTGGMDEQYF. CDR3 bases: TGTGCCAGCAGTTCCAGGACAGGGGGAATGGACGAGCAGTACTTC.

Worth noting for this clonotype: A far more abundant clone sits one base away, making this likely a read error. V gene TRBV30 combines with J gene TRBJ2-7; D is perhaps TRBD2 (6 bases). V was clipped by 5 bases and J by 7 bases, with 12 bases between them. This CDR3 is built from 11 residues. Germline V gene lookup returns CDR1 GTSNPN and CDR2 SVGIG (reference sequence). CDR3 DNA: TGTGCCTGGGGCGGGGCGCGTGAGCAGTACTTC. It translates to CAWGGAREQYF. Full variable domain (missing parts from reference TRBV30 and TRBJ2-7): SQTIHQWPATLVQPVGSPLSLECTVEGTSNPNLYWYRQAAGRGLQLLFYSVGIGQISSEVPQNLSASRPQDRQFILSSKKLLLSDSGFYLCAWGGAREQYFGPGTRLTVT.

The V call is TRBV19, the J call TRBJ1-1, with TRBD1 matching 7 bases. With 4 bases clipped from V and 1 base from J, the junction kept 3 bases outside the gene matches. The CDR3 consists of 14 residues. Germline CDR1 LNHDA, CDR2 SQIVND (reference sequence). CDR3 coding DNA: TGTGCCAGTAGTAAACAGGGGTCGAACACTGAAGCTTTCTTT. This encodes CASSKQGSNTEAFF.

This chain uses TRBV12-3 or TRBV12-4 with TRBJ2-5; TRBD1 aligns across 9 bases. This CDR3 spans 15 amino acids. V lost 6 bases and J lost 6; bases outside the gene matches: 11. CDR3 sequence reads: CASRGGDRVRKTQYF. CDR3 coding DNA: TGTGCCAGCAGGGGGGGGGACAGGGTTAGAAAGACCCAGTACTTC.

Many counts were recorded for this clonotype. V and J are TRBV7-2 and TRBJ2-5, with D perhaps assigned TRBD1 or TRBD2 (6 bases each). The CDR3 is made up of 13 amino acids. V was clipped by 5 bases and J by 4 bases, with 11 bases between them. From germline, CDR1 is SGHTA and CDR2 FQGNSA. The CDR3 nucleotides are TGTGCCAGCAGCCCAGAGGGGGGAGAGACCCAGTACTTC. Its translation is CASSPEGGETQYF.

This clonotype was observed many times. The chain joins TRBV6-5 to TRBJ1-6; TRBD1 might be the D (5 bases). The CDR3 contains 15 residues. Germline CDR1 and CDR2: MNHEY and SVGAGI. V was pared by 2 bases and J by 10 bases, with 15 bases between. The CDR3 DNA reads TGTGCCAGCAGTTACGCCGGGACCATGGGCTCACCCCTCCACTTT. Its translation is CASSYAGTMGSPLHF.

This clonotype has at least ten counts. The J gene is TRBJ2-3, the V gene TRBV29-1, with a possible D match to TRBD2 (6 bases). V lost 4 bases to trimming and J lost 6 bases, with 11 bases between them. The length of the CDR3 is 12 residues. Germline CDR1 reads SQVTM; CDR2 reads ANQGSEA. The CDR3 loop reads CSVALASDTQYF. CDR3 DNA: TGCAGCGTTGCACTAGCCTCGGATACGCAGTATTTT.

This clonotype was counted at least ten times. CDR3 region: CASSIMGGQGNTEAFF. Written as DNA, the CDR3 is TGTGCCAGTAGTATAATGGGTGGACAGGGGAACACTGAAGCTTTCTTT. This chain links TRBV19 with TRBJ1-1; 8 nucleotides line up with TRBD1. Germline values: CDR1 LNHDA, CDR2 SQIVND (reference sequence). This CDR3 comprises 16 residues. The trim removed 2 bases at V and 1 base at J, leaving 6 bases unmatched.

This clonotype was observed many times. V usage is TRBV29-1 and J usage is TRBJ1-4, with D possibly being TRBD1 (5 bases). In germline, CDR1 is SQVTM, CDR2 ANQGSEA. The CDR3 runs to 11 residues. The CDR3 DNA sequence: TGCAGTGCCTCCCGGGACGAAAAACTGTTTTTT. Protein product: CSASRDEKLFF.

The chain has TRBV19 and TRBJ1-1; D unresolved. CDR3 length: 15 residues. Between the trimmed V and J ends, which lost 2 bases and 6 bases, there was a span of 16 bases. Germline V gene sequence: CDR1 LNHDA, CDR2 SQIVND (reference sequence). CDR3 DNA: TGTGCCAGTAGTATATCCAGTAGTCCCTTTGCTGAAGCTTTCTTT. Translation: CASSISSSPFAEAFF.

In this sample, this clonotype turned up many times. One end of the junction is discordant with germline, which a read error may explain. This rearrangement joins TRBV12-3 or TRBV12-4 to TRBJ2-7, with 9 bases lining up with TRBD2. The CDR3 loop spans 14 amino acids. The CDR3 loop reads CASSMTSGDMNTNF. In nucleotides, the CDR3 is TGTGCCAGCAGCATGACTAGCGGCGACATGAACACTAACTTC.

The sample holds many counts of this clonotype. The chain carries TRBV7-2 and TRBJ2-7, with TRBD2 matching 7 bases. CDR1 is SGHTA, CDR2 FQGNSA, per germline. Trimming took 2 bases from V and 6 from J; bases not matched to a gene: 4. There are 13 residues in the CDR3. In DNA form, the CDR3 reads TGTGCCAGCAGCTTACCGGGGGGTGGCGAGCAGTACTTC. This gives the protein CASSLPGGGEQYF.

In regard to this clonotype: The likely explanation is a read error, given a far larger clone one base away. The rearrangement joins TRBV10-3 to TRBJ1-5, with D possibly being TRBD1 (6 bases). Per germline, CDR1 ENHRY and CDR2 SYGVKD. Trimming stripped 5 bases from V and 7 bases from J, with 18 bases between. This CDR3 is 15 amino acids long. CDR3 bases: TGTGCCATCAGTACCACTAGGAGGGGGGAACAGCCCCAGCATTTT. Translated, it gives CAISTTRRGEQPQHF.

This clonotype was seen repeatedly, ten times or more. The gene calls are TRBV19 and TRBJ2-7; 12 nucleotides match TRBD1. CDR1 is LNHDA and CDR2 is SQIVND in the germline V gene (reference sequence). V gave up 7 bases and J gave up 7 bases; unmatched junction bases: 11. The CDR3 length is 15 residues. The CDR3 region has the DNA TGTGCCAGTAATATCGGGACAGGGGGCGCGGGGGAGCAGTACTTC. It translates to CASNIGTGGAGEQYF.